One sample yielded the 22 T cell receptor beta chains listed below, sequenced in a study of cytomegalovirus exposure and HLA in healthy donors. PCR involved 60 Vbeta and 13 Jbeta primers. Only in-frame clones appear in the TCRdb table, and some are missing; sequencing was by immunoSEQ multiplex PCR. The data contain under 200,000 clones, roughly 82% of them singletons. The material sequenced was PBMCs. The receptors here all came from a girl between 5 and 17 years old in good health and CMV-seropositive.

J is TRBJ2-1 and V is TRBV23-1, with TRBD1 identical over 8 bases. TRBV23-1 is flagged as an ORF with uncertain function. Trimming removed 4 bases from V and 5 bases from J; junction bases left unmatched: 10. CDR3 length: 16 amino acids. CDR3 sequence: CASSPAPGQDNNEQFF. In DNA form, the CDR3 reads TGCGCCAGCAGTCCAGCCCCGGGACAGGACAACAATGAGCAGTTCTTC.

The rearrangement links TRBV5-5 to TRBJ2-5; 10 nucleotides agree with TRBD1. V gave up 4 bases and J gave up 4 bases; unmatched junction bases: 7. Germline assignment: CDR1 SGHKS and CDR2 YYEKEE (reference sequence). This CDR3 has 15 residues. CDR3 region: CASSAQTGGVETQYF. The CDR3 DNA reads TGTGCCAGCAGCGCCCAGACAGGGGGCGTAGAGACCCAGTACTTC.

This chain uses TRBV2 with TRBJ1-2, with 8 bases lining up with TRBD1. Germline V gives CDR1 SNHLY, CDR2 FYNNEI. Unmatched junction bases numbered 3, after V lost 3 bases and J lost 3 bases. This CDR3 has 14 residues. CDR3 protein: CASSDGTGHYGYTF. CDR3 nucleotide sequence: TGTGCCAGCAGTGACGGGACAGGACACTATGGCTACACCTTC. Combining the CDR3 with reference TRBV2 and TRBJ1-2 gives the whole variable domain EPEVTQTPSHQVTQMGQEVILRCVPISNHLYFYWYRQILGQKVEFLVSFYNNEISEKSEIFDDQFSVERPDGSNFTLKIRSTKLEDSAMYFCASSDGTGHYGYTFGSGTRLTVV.

This chain joins TRBV9 and TRBJ2-7; D not certain. Germline values: CDR1 SGDLS, CDR2 YYNGEE. The CDR3 runs to 13 residues. V was trimmed by 0 bases and J by 6 bases, leaving 10 bases between them. The CDR3 reads CASSVALISEQYF. The CDR3 region has the DNA TGTGCCAGCAGCGTAGCCTTAATTAGCGAGCAGTACTTC.

The chain carries TRBV27 and TRBJ1-2; TRBD1 matches at 8 bases. Trimming cost V 3 bases and J 3 bases; bases outside gene matches: 3. This CDR3 is built from 14 residues. Germline lookup yields CDR1 MNHEY and CDR2 SMNVEV (reference sequence). CDR3 bases: TGTGCCAGCAGTTTGACAGGGGTCGACTATGGCTACACCTTC. The encoded protein is CASSLTGVDYGYTF.

This chain connects TRBV5-4 to TRBJ1-2, with 7 bases lining up with TRBD1. Germline values: CDR1 SGHNT, CDR2 YYREEE (reference sequence). The CDR3 is 15 amino acids. J was trimmed by 6 bases and V by 3 bases; bases with no gene match: 11. DNA for the CDR3: TGTGCCAGCAGCTCCACGTTTGGGACAGACGATGGCTACACCTTC. The encoded protein is CASSSTFGTDDGYTF.

This chain links TRBV27 with TRBJ1-3, with D unresolved. Germline CDR1 is MNHEY and CDR2 is SMNVEV (reference sequence). The germline V and J ends were trimmed by 6 bases and 2 bases, with 5 bases remaining between them. The CDR3 extends over 12 amino acids. The CDR3 DNA reads TGTGCCAGCAGGGCACCTGGAAACACCATATATTTT. Amino acid sequence: CASRAPGNTIYF.

The chain is built from TRBV29-1 and TRBJ1-2, with TRBD1 matching over 11 bases. CDR3 length equals 16 residues. The V gene's germline CDR1 is SQVTM and CDR2 ANQGSEA. With 3 bases clipped from V and 2 bases from J, the junction kept 8 bases outside the gene matches. The CDR3 sequence is CSVDLYRDRGNYGYTF. CDR3 DNA: TGCAGCGTTGACCTTTACAGGGACAGGGGGAACTATGGCTACACCTTC.

CDR3 in amino acids: CASSLLVPLEQYF. The CDR3 coding sequence is TGTGCCAGCAGCTTACTAGTCCCCCTCGAGCAGTACTTC. V usage is TRBV7-9 and J usage is TRBJ2-7; unclear D gene. The germline V gene has CDR1 SEHNR and CDR2 FQNEAQ (reference sequence). This CDR3 is built from 13 residues. With 2 bases removed from V and 6 bases from J, the gap between germline ends came to 11 bases. Drawing the rest from reference TRBV7-9 and TRBJ2-7, the complete variable domain is DTGVSQNPRHKITKRGQNVTFRCDPISEHNRLYWYRQTLGQGPEFLTYFQNEAQLEKSRLLSDRFSAERPKGSFSTLEIQRTEQGDSAMYLCASSLLVPLEQYFGPGTRLTVT.

This rearrangement joins TRBV28 to TRBJ1-4; 12 bases map to TRBD1. V shed 7 bases and J 3 bases; nucleotides not matched to a gene: 12. The CDR3 totals 18 residues. From germline, CDR1 is MDHEN and CDR2 SYDVKM. The CDR3 region is CASTSRWDRGLANEKLFF. In DNA form, the CDR3 reads TGTGCCAGCACCTCTAGGTGGGACAGGGGGCTCGCTAATGAAAAACTGTTTTTT.

This chain uses TRBV12-2 with TRBJ2-7; the tabulated D call, TRBD1, remains unverified against the DNA. TRBV12-2 constitutes a pseudogene. This CDR3 contains 14 residues. CDR3 protein: CASRLAWGQYEQYF. The CDR3 DNA reads as TGTGCAAGTCGCTTAGCGTGGGGGCAGTACGAGCAGTACTTC.

The V call is TRBV5-6, the J call TRBJ2-5, with 9 bases that match TRBD2. The V gene end was trimmed by 2 bases and the J gene end by 2 bases; junction bases not matched to a gene: 4. This CDR3 has 15 residues. Germline V gene sequence: CDR1 SGHDT, CDR2 YYEEEE. CDR3 sequence: CASSFWTSEQETQYF. The CDR3 nucleotides read TGTGCCAGCAGCTTCTGGACTAGCGAGCAAGAGACCCAGTACTTC.

V gene TRBV27 combines with J gene TRBJ2-1; 10 bases are a match to TRBD2. Trimming took 2 bases from V and 10 from J; bases not matched to a gene: 8. Germline V CDR1 and CDR2: MNHEY, SMNVEV (reference sequence). The CDR3 is made up of 15 amino acids. The CDR3 DNA reads TGTGCCAGCAGTTTAACCCCCCAACTAGCGGGAGAGCAGTTCTTC. Its translation: CASSLTPQLAGEQFF.

This clone was observed a handful of times. This chain connects TRBV5-1 to TRBJ2-1; 13 positions agree with TRBD2. The germline V gene encodes CDR1 SGHRS and CDR2 YFSETQ. CDR3 length: 18 residues. The V and J ends lost 4 bases and 0 bases, in that order; junction bases with no gene match: 7. CDR3 DNA sequence: TGCGCCAGCAGCCAGGTGGGACTAGCGGGGAGCTCCTACAATGAGCAGTTCTTC. It encodes CASSQVGLAGSSYNEQFF. The entire variable domain, with the rest obtained from reference TRBV5-1 and TRBJ2-1, is as follows: KAGVTQTPRYLIKTRGQQVTLSCSPISGHRSVSWYQQTPGQGLQFLFEYFSETQRNKGNFPGRFSGRQFSNSRSEMNVSTLELGDSALYLCASSQVGLAGSSYNEQFFGPGTRLTVL.

V usage is TRBV9 and J usage is TRBJ1-5, with D perhaps matching TRBD1 (5 bases). CDR1 SGDLS and CDR2 YYNGEE come from the germline V gene. This CDR3 has 14 amino acids. Trimming pared 4 bases from V and 3 bases from J, leaving 11 bases between. In DNA form, the CDR3 reads TGTGCCAGCAGCAATCAGGGATACAATCAGCCCCAGCATTTT. It is translated as CASSNQGYNQPQHF.

This clone was seen just once. V is TRBV4-3 and J is TRBJ2-1; 12 nucleotides agree with TRBD2. This CDR3 has 15 residues. The junction had 4 bases not matched to a gene; V was cut back by 1 base and J by 9 bases. Germline V gene data show CDR1 as LGHNA and CDR2 as YSLEER. The DNA for the CDR3 is TGCGCCAGCAGCCAAGGGACTAGCGGGGAGGTTGAGCAGTTCTTC. Translated, it gives CASSQGTSGEVEQFF.

This chain joins TRBV10-3 and TRBJ2-5; 11 nucleotides match TRBD2. Losses at the gene ends were 3 bases for V and 1 base for J; bases not matched to a gene: 1. In germline, CDR1 is ENHRY, CDR2 SYGVKD. The CDR3 is 15 amino acids. The CDR3 region is CAISDSGRAQETQYF. In DNA, the CDR3 is TGTGCCATCAGTGATAGCGGGAGGGCCCAAGAGACCCAGTACTTC.

The chain carries TRBV28 and TRBJ2-1; D is perhaps TRBD1 (7 bases). The CDR3 has 16 amino acids. Germline V gene sequence: CDR1 MDHEN, CDR2 SYDVKM. Trimming removed 7 bases from V and 1 base from J, with 17 bases in between. The CDR3 DNA reads as TGTGCCAGCACCTCAACCAGGGGGGTGTCCTACAATGAGCAGTTCTTC. This codes for CASTSTRGVSYNEQFF.

This sequence joins TRBV27 and TRBJ2-3; 11 nucleotides line up with TRBD2. Germline V gene lookup returns CDR1 MNHEY and CDR2 SMNVEV (reference sequence). The CDR3 runs to 14 residues. Trimming at V came to 6 bases and at J to 1 base, leaving 0 bases not matched to a gene. In DNA, the CDR3 is TGTGCCAGCAGACTAGCGGGGGGCACAGATACGCAGTATTTT. It translates to CASRLAGGTDTQYF.

The rearrangement links TRBV7-8 to TRBJ2-4; D uncertain. Per germline, CDR1 SGHVS and CDR2 FQNEAQ. The CDR3 is 15 amino acids. V lost 6 bases to trimming and J lost 0 bases, with 12 bases between them. The chain's CDR3 is CASRPDLLAKNIQYF. In DNA form, the CDR3 reads TGTGCCAGCAGGCCCGACTTATTAGCCAAAAACATTCAGTACTTC. Supplemented by reference TRBV7-8 and TRBJ2-4, the full variable domain reads GAGVSQSPRYKVAKRGQDVALRCDPISGHVSLFWYQQALGQGPEFLTYFQNEAQLDKSGLPSDRFFAERPEGSVSTLKIQRTQQEDSAVYLCASRPDLLAKNIQYFGAGTRLSVL.

V gene TRBV4-1 combines with J gene TRBJ2-7; TRBD1 matches 11 bases. V was clipped by 6 bases and J by 6 bases; unmatched bases: 4. The CDR3 runs 13 residues. Looked up from germline, CDR1 is MGHRA and CDR2 is YSYEKL. CDR3 loop: CASRRTGGGEQYF. The CDR3 nucleotides are TGCGCCAGCAGGCGGACAGGGGGCGGCGAGCAGTACTTC.

This clone was seen a single time. The chain links TRBV6-5 to TRBJ1-2; TRBD1 is a possible D gene (5 bases). Germline V CDR1 and CDR2: MNHEY, SVGAGI. The CDR3 totals 13 residues. V shed 5 bases and J shed 3 bases, with 10 bases lying between them. The CDR3 DNA is TGTGCCAGCAGTGCCCGGGGGTACTATGGCTACACCTTC. Its translation: CASSARGYYGYTF.